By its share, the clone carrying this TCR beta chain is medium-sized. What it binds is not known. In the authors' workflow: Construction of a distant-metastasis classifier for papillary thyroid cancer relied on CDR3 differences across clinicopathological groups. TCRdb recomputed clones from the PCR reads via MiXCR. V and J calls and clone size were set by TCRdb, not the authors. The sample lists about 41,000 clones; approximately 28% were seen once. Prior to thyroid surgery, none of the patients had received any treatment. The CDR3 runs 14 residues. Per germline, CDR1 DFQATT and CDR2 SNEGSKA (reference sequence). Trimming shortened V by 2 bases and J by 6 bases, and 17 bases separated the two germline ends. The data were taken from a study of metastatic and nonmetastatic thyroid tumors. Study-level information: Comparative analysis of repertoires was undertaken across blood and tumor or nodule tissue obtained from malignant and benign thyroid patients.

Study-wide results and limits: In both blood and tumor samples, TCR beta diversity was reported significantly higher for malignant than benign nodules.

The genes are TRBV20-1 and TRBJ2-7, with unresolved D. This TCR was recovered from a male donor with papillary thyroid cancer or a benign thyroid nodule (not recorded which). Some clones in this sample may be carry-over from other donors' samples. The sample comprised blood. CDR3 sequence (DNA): TGCAGTGCTAGACCAGGCACTCCTCGGTCCGAGCAGTACTTC. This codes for CSARPGTPRSEQYF.